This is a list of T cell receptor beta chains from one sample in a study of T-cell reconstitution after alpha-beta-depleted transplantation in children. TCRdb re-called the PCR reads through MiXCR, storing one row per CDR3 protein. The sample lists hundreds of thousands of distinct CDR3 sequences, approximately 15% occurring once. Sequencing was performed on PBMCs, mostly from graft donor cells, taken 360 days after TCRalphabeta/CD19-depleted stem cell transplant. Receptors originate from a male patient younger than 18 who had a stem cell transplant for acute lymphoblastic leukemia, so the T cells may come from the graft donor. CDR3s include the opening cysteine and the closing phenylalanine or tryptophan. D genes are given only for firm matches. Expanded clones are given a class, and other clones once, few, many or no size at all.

cdr3_nt: TGTGCCAGCAGTTACTCAGAAGGGGCCCAGCATTTT
cdr3_aa: CASSYSEGAQHF
v_call: TRBV6-6
cdr3_length: 12
j_call: TRBJ1-5
clone_size: few
d_call: -

cdr3_nt: TGTGCCAGCAGCGTAGCAGGGCTGAGCAATCAGCCCCAGCATTTT
cdr3_aa: CASSVAGLSNQPQHF
v_call: TRBV9
cdr3_length: 15
j_call: TRBJ1-5
clone_size: few
d_call: -

cdr3_nt: TGTGCCACCCAACGAGAAGGGGGGCAGTTCTTC
cdr3_aa: CATQREGGQFF
v_call: TRBV27
cdr3_length: 11
j_call: TRBJ2-1
clone_size: few
d_call: -

cdr3_nt: TGTGCCAGCAGTTTGGAGGCCGGACCTGGTTCCGGGGAGCTGTTTTTT
cdr3_aa: CASSLEAGPGSGELFF
v_call: TRBV12-3/TRBV12-4
cdr3_length: 16
j_call: TRBJ2-2
clone_size: -
d_call: -

cdr3_nt: TGCAGTGCTCACCCGGTTTGGACCTCCAATGAGCAGTTCTTC
cdr3_aa: CSAHPVWTSNEQFF
v_call: TRBV20-1
cdr3_length: 14
j_call: TRBJ2-1
clone_size: few
d_call: -

cdr3_nt: TGCAGTGCTTTAAGGGGTTTCGCTGAAGCTTTCTTT
cdr3_aa: CSALRGFAEAFF
v_call: TRBV20-1
cdr3_length: 12
j_call: TRBJ1-1
clone_size: -
d_call: -

cdr3_nt: TGTGCCAGCAGCGATAGTCCCCCCACAGATACGCAGTATTTT
cdr3_aa: CASSDSPPTDTQYF
v_call: TRBV9
cdr3_length: 14
j_call: TRBJ2-3
clone_size: few
d_call: -

cdr3_nt: TGTGCTAGTGGTCCCGAGGAGCAGTACTTC
cdr3_aa: CASGPEEQYF
v_call: TRBV12-5
cdr3_length: 10
j_call: TRBJ2-7
clone_size: -
d_call: -

cdr3_nt: TGTGCCACCAGTATTCCAGGGGGCTACGAGCAGTACTTC
cdr3_aa: CATSIPGGYEQYF
v_call: TRBV15
cdr3_length: 13
j_call: TRBJ2-7
clone_size: -
d_call: TRBD1

cdr3_nt: TGTGCCAGCACCAGGACGGTTGGGGAAAAGACCCAGTACTTC
cdr3_aa: CASTRTVGEKTQYF
v_call: TRBV12-3/TRBV12-4
cdr3_length: 14
j_call: TRBJ2-5
clone_size: -
d_call: -

cdr3_nt: TGTGCCAGCAGTCACACACAGAACTCTGGAAACACCATATATTTT
cdr3_aa: CASSHTQNSGNTIYF
v_call: TRBV2
cdr3_length: 15
j_call: TRBJ1-3
clone_size: -
d_call: -

cdr3_nt: TGTGCCAGCAGTGCGGACAGGGTGAACACTGAAGCTTTCTTT
cdr3_aa: CASSADRVNTEAFF
v_call: TRBV25-1
cdr3_length: 14
j_call: TRBJ1-1
clone_size: many
d_call: TRBD1

cdr3_nt: TGTGCCAGCAGATTCGACAGGGCTGACATTCAGTACTTC
cdr3_aa: CASRFDRADIQYF
v_call: TRBV2
cdr3_length: 13
j_call: TRBJ2-4
clone_size: -
d_call: TRBD1

cdr3_nt: TGTGCCTGCAGTTTATATAGCGGGAGGGCCGGCTCCTACAATGAGCAGTTCTTC
cdr3_aa: CACSLYSGRAGSYNEQFF
v_call: TRBV2
cdr3_length: 18
j_call: TRBJ2-1
clone_size: -
d_call: TRBD2

cdr3_nt: TGTGCCACCAGTGATGGGGACAGGGGACGGACCTACAATGAGCAGTTCTTC
cdr3_aa: CATSDGDRGRTYNEQFF
v_call: TRBV24-1
cdr3_length: 17
j_call: TRBJ2-1
clone_size: -
d_call: TRBD1

cdr3_nt: TGTGCCAGCAGTTACGATACAGGGACAGGGGGCTTCTACGAGCAGTACTTC
cdr3_aa: CASSYDTGTGGFYEQYF
v_call: TRBV6-5
cdr3_length: 17
j_call: TRBJ2-7
clone_size: -
d_call: TRBD1

cdr3_nt: TGCGCCAGCAGCTTGGGGACTACTCCCAATGAGCAGTTCTTC
cdr3_aa: CASSLGTTPNEQFF
v_call: TRBV5-1
cdr3_length: 14
j_call: TRBJ2-1
clone_size: few
d_call: -

cdr3_nt: TGTGCCAGCAGCCCCCTGGGGGAGAGCTACGAGCAGTACTTC
cdr3_aa: CASSPLGESYEQYF
v_call: TRBV5-6
cdr3_length: 14
j_call: TRBJ2-7
clone_size: -
d_call: -

cdr3_nt: TGCAGCGCGGACATGTTGATAGATACGCAGTATTTT
cdr3_aa: CSADMLIDTQYF
v_call: TRBV29-1
cdr3_length: 12
j_call: TRBJ2-3
clone_size: -
d_call: -

cdr3_nt: TGTGCCAGCAGTTGGGACCCGACTAGAAGACTTGAAGAGACCCAGTACTTC
cdr3_aa: CASSWDPTRRLEETQYF
v_call: TRBV12-3/TRBV12-4
cdr3_length: 17
j_call: TRBJ2-5
clone_size: -
d_call: -

cdr3_nt: TGTGCCAGCAGCCAAGCTCCGCTCAAGGACCGCCGGAGCTCTGGGGCCAACGTCCTGACTTTC
cdr3_aa: CASSQAPLKDRRSSGANVLTF
v_call: TRBV14
cdr3_length: 21
j_call: TRBJ2-6
clone_size: -
d_call: -

cdr3_nt: TGTGCCAGGGGGGACGGAGATACGCAGTATTTT
cdr3_aa: CARGDGDTQYF
v_call: TRBV2
cdr3_length: 11
j_call: TRBJ2-3
clone_size: once
d_call: -

cdr3_nt: TGTGCCATCAGTGAGGGACCAGAAGCGAGGTACACCATATATTTT
cdr3_aa: CAISEGPEARYTIYF
v_call: TRBV10-3
cdr3_length: 15
j_call: TRBJ1-3
clone_size: few
d_call: -

cdr3_nt: TGTGCCAGCAGCTTGTACGGAGAAGAGCAGTACTTC
cdr3_aa: CASSLYGEEQYF
v_call: TRBV5-6
cdr3_length: 12
j_call: TRBJ2-7
clone_size: few
d_call: -

cdr3_nt: TGCGCCAGCAGATCCAACCTAGCGGGAGATGAGCAGTTCTTC
cdr3_aa: CASRSNLAGDEQFF
v_call: TRBV5-1
cdr3_length: 14
j_call: TRBJ2-1
clone_size: -
d_call: TRBD2

cdr3_nt: TGCAGCGTTGGTCCGGCTAATAGCAATCAGCCCCAGCATTTT
cdr3_aa: CSVGPANSNQPQHF
v_call: TRBV29-1
cdr3_length: 14
j_call: TRBJ1-5
clone_size: few
d_call: -

cdr3_nt: TGTGCCAGCAGTGAACCAACCGCCGGGGGGGCTTTCTTT
cdr3_aa: CASSEPTAGGAFF
v_call: TRBV25-1
cdr3_length: 13
j_call: TRBJ1-1
clone_size: once
d_call: -

cdr3_nt: TGCAGTGGGGGACTAGCGGGAGCTTTAGATACGCAGTATTTT
cdr3_aa: CSGGLAGALDTQYF
v_call: TRBV20-1
cdr3_length: 14
j_call: TRBJ2-3
clone_size: -
d_call: TRBD2

cdr3_nt: TGTGCCAGCAGCTCGACCCGGACTAGCTCAGATACGCAGTATTTT
cdr3_aa: CASSSTRTSSDTQYF
v_call: TRBV5-4
cdr3_length: 15
j_call: TRBJ2-3
clone_size: few
d_call: TRBD2

cdr3_nt: TGCGCCAGCAGCTTCCGGGACAGGGTCTACGAGCAGTACTTC
cdr3_aa: CASSFRDRVYEQYF
v_call: TRBV5-1
cdr3_length: 14
j_call: TRBJ2-7
clone_size: few
d_call: TRBD1

cdr3_nt: TGTGCCAGCAGTTTACTAGCGGGAGTCGTCCATGAGCAGTTCTTC
cdr3_aa: CASSLLAGVVHEQFF
v_call: TRBV12-3/TRBV12-4
cdr3_length: 15
j_call: TRBJ2-1
clone_size: few
d_call: TRBD2

cdr3_nt: TGTGCCAGCAGCTTAAGGCCGGGACAGGGAATCCACGAGCAGTACTTC
cdr3_aa: CASSLRPGQGIHEQYF
v_call: TRBV7-3
cdr3_length: 16
j_call: TRBJ2-7
clone_size: few
d_call: TRBD1

cdr3_nt: TGTGCCATCGCCGGGGGGGGCGGCCCCTACGAGCAGTACTTC
cdr3_aa: CAIAGGGGPYEQYF
v_call: TRBV10-3
cdr3_length: 14
j_call: TRBJ2-7
clone_size: few
d_call: TRBD2

cdr3_nt: TGTGCCAGCAGCGGGACAGGGGGCCGCTACGAGCAGTACTTC
cdr3_aa: CASSGTGGRYEQYF
v_call: TRBV7-9
cdr3_length: 14
j_call: TRBJ2-7
clone_size: -
d_call: TRBD1

cdr3_nt: TGTGCCAGCCGTAGCGAGGGGACCGGGGCCAACGTCCTGACTTTC
cdr3_aa: CASRSEGTGANVLTF
v_call: TRBV2
cdr3_length: 15
j_call: TRBJ2-6
clone_size: -
d_call: -

cdr3_nt: TGTGCCAGCAGCCATGAAGACTCGTCCGCGGTGCTGCGGAGATACAATGAGCAGTTCTTC
cdr3_aa: CASSHEDSSAVLRRYNEQFF
v_call: TRBV3-1
cdr3_length: 20
j_call: TRBJ2-1
clone_size: -
d_call: -

cdr3_nt: TGTGCCAGCAGGGGGACAGGGTATGATGAGCAGTTCTTC
cdr3_aa: CASRGTGYDEQFF
v_call: TRBV6-1
cdr3_length: 13
j_call: TRBJ2-1
clone_size: -
d_call: TRBD1

cdr3_nt: TGTGCCAGCAGCTCCTCCCTTACGAGTCTGTACTTC
cdr3_aa: CASSSSLTSLYF
v_call: TRBV7-8
cdr3_length: 12
j_call: TRBJ2-7
clone_size: many
d_call: -

cdr3_nt: TGCGCCAGCAGTTCGGTAGCGGGAGGGCACATTCAGTACTTC
cdr3_aa: CASSSVAGGHIQYF
v_call: TRBV4-1
cdr3_length: 14
j_call: TRBJ2-4
clone_size: few
d_call: TRBD2

cdr3_nt: TGTGCCAGCAGCCAAGGCCTAGCGGGAGCCACCGGGGAGCTGTTTTTT
cdr3_aa: CASSQGLAGATGELFF
v_call: TRBV4-2
cdr3_length: 16
j_call: TRBJ2-2
clone_size: many
d_call: TRBD2

cdr3_nt: TGCAGTGCTAGAGTTGTTGGTGGAAAACTGTTTTTT
cdr3_aa: CSARVVGGKLFF
v_call: TRBV20-1
cdr3_length: 12
j_call: TRBJ1-4
clone_size: -
d_call: -

cdr3_nt: TGCAGTGTTAAGCAAGCGGGAGGCGCCGGCGAGCTGTTTTTT
cdr3_aa: CSVKQAGGAGELFF
v_call: TRBV20-1
cdr3_length: 14
j_call: TRBJ2-2
clone_size: few
d_call: TRBD2

cdr3_nt: TGTGCCACCAGTGGCGGTCGCTACAATGAGCAGTTCTTC
cdr3_aa: CATSGGRYNEQFF
v_call: TRBV24-1
cdr3_length: 13
j_call: TRBJ2-1
clone_size: -
d_call: -

cdr3_nt: TGTGCCAGCAGCCCAAGGTCCCCCCCAGTCCCCTACGAGCAGTACTTC
cdr3_aa: CASSPRSPPVPYEQYF
v_call: TRBV7-9
cdr3_length: 16
j_call: TRBJ2-7
clone_size: -
d_call: -

cdr3_nt: TGTGCCACCAGTGAGAGGGGGCGTGCAACTAATGAAAAACTGTTTTTT
cdr3_aa: CATSERGRATNEKLFF
v_call: TRBV24-1
cdr3_length: 16
j_call: TRBJ1-4
clone_size: -
d_call: TRBD1